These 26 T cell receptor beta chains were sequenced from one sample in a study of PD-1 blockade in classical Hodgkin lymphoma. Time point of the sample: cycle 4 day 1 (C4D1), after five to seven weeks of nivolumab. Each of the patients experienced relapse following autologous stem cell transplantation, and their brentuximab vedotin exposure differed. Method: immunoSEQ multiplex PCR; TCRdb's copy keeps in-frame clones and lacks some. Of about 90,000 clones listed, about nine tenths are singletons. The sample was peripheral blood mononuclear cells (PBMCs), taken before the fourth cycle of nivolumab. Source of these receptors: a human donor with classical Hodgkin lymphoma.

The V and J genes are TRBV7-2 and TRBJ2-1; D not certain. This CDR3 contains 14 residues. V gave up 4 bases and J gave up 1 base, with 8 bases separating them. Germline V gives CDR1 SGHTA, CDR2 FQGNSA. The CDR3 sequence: CASSSRASYNEQFF. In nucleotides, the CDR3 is TGTGCCAGCAGCTCCCGGGCGTCCTACAATGAGCAGTTCTTC.

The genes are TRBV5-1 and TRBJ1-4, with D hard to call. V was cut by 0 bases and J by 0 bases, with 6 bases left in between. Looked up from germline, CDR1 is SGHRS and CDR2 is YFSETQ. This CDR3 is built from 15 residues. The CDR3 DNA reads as TGCGCCAGCAGCTTGGTTTCTGCAACTAATGAAAAACTGTTTTTT. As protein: CASSLVSATNEKLFF.

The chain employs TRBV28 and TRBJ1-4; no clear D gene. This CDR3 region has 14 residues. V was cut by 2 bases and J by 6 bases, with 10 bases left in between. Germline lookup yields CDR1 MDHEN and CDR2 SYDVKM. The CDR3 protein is CASSLKVYDEKLFF. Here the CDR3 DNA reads TGTGCCAGCAGTTTAAAAGTGTACGATGAAAAACTGTTTTTT.

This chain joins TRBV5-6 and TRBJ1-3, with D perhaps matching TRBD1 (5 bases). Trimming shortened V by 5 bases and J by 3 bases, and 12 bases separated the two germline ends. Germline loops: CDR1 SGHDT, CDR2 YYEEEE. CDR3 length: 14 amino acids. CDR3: CASSLIDSGNTIYF. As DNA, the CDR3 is TGTGCCAGCAGTTTAATAGACAGTGGAAACACCATATATTTT.

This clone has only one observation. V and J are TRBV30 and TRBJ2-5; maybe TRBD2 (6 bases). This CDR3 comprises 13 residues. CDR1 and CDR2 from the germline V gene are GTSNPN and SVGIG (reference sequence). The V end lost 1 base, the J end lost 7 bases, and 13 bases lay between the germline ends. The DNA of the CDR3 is TGTGCCTGGAGTGCAGGTGTGGGAGGGACCCAGTACTTC. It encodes CAWSAGVGGTQYF.

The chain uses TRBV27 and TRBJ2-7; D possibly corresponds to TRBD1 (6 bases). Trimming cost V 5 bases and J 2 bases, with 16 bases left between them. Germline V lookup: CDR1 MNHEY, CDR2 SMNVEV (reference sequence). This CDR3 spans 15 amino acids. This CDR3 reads CASSDGGPRAYEQYF. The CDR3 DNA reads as TGTGCCAGCAGTGATGGGGGCCCAAGGGCCTACGAGCAGTACTTC.

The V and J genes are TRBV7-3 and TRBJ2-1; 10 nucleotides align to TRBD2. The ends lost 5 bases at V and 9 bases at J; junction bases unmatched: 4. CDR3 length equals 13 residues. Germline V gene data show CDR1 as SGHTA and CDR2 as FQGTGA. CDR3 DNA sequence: TGTGCCAGCAGCAAAGGACTAGCGGTTGAGCAGTTCTTC. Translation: CASSKGLAVEQFF.

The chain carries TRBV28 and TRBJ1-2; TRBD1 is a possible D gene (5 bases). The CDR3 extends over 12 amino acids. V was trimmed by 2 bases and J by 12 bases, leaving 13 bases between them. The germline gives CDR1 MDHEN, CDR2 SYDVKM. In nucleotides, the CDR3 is TGTGCCAGCAGTTTAAGGGCGAAAGGGGACACCTTC. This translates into CASSLRAKGDTF.

This CDR3 is CASSYSLGITEAFF. The CDR3 region has the DNA TGTGCCAGCAGTTACTCGTTGGGCATCACTGAAGCTTTCTTT. The chain is built from TRBV6-5 and TRBJ1-1; D is unresolved. Germline CDR1 reads MNHEY; CDR2 reads SVGAGI. The ends were cut back, 0 bases at V and 4 bases at J, with 9 bases in the middle. The CDR3 runs 14 residues.

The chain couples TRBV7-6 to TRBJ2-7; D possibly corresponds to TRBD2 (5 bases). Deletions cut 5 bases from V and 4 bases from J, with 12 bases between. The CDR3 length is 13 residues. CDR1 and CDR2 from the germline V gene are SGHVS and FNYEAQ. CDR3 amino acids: CASSRGDDYEQYF. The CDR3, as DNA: TGTGCCAGCAGCCGGGGAGACGATTACGAGCAGTACTTC.

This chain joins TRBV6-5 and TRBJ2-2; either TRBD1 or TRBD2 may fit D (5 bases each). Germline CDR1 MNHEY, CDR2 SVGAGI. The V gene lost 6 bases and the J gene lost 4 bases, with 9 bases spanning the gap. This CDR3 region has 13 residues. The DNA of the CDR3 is TGTGCCAGCAGCCGTGGGGGCACCGGGGAGCTGTTTTTT. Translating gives CASSRGGTGELFF.

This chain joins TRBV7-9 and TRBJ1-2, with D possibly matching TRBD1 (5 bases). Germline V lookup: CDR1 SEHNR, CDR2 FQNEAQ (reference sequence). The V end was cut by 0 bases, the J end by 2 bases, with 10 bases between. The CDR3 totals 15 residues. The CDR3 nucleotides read TGTGCCAGCAGCTTAGCGGGGGGATCCAACTATGGCTACACCTTC. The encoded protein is CASSLAGGSNYGYTF. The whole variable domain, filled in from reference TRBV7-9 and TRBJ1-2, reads DTGVSQNPRHKITKRGQNVTFRCDPISEHNRLYWYRQTLGQGPEFLTYFQNEAQLEKSRLLSDRFSAERPKGSFSTLEIQRTEQGDSAMYLCASSLAGGSNYGYTFGSGTRLTVV.

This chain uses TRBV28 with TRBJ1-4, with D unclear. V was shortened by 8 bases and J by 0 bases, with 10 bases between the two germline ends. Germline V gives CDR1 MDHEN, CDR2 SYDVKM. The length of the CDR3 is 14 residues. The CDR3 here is CASQLLATNEKLFF. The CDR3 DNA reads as TGTGCCAGCCAGCTACTTGCAACTAATGAAAAACTGTTTTTT. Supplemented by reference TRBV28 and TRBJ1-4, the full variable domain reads DVKVTQSSRYLVKRTGEKVFLECVQDMDHENMFWYRQDPGLGLRLIYFSYDVKMKEKGDIPEGYSVSREKKERFSLILESASTNQTSMYLCASQLLATNEKLFFGSGTQLSVL.

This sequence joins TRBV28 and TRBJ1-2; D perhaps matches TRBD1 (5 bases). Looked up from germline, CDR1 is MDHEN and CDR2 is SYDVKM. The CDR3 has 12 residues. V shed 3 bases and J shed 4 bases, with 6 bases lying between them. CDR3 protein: CASSLGGYGYTF. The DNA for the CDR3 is TGTGCCAGCAGTTTGGGGGGCTATGGCTACACCTTC.

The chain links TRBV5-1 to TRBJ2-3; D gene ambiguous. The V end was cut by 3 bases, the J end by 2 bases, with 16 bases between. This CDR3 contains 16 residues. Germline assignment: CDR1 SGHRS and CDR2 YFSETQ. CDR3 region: CASSYKHGRHTDTQYF. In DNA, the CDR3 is TGCGCCAGCAGCTACAAACACGGTAGACACACAGATACGCAGTATTTT.

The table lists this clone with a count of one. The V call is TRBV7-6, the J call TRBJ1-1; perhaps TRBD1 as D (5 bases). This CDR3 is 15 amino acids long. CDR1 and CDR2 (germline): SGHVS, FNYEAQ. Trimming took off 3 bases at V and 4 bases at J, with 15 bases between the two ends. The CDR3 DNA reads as TGTGCCAGCAGCTTCTCCCAGATTGGGGCCACTGAAGCTTTCTTT. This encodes CASSFSQIGATEAFF.

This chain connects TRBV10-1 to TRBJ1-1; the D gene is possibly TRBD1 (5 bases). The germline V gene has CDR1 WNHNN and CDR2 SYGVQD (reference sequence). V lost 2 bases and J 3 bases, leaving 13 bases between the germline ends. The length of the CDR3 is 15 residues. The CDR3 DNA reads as TGCGCCAGCAGTGAGATGGCAGCGGGGGACACTGAAGCTTTCTTT. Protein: CASSEMAAGDTEAFF.

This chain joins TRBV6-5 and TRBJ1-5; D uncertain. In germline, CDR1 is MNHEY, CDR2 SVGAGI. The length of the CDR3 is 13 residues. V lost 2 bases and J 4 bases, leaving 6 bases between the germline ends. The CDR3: CASSYGQNQPQHF. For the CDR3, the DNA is TGTGCCAGCAGTTACGGGCAGAATCAGCCCCAGCATTTT.

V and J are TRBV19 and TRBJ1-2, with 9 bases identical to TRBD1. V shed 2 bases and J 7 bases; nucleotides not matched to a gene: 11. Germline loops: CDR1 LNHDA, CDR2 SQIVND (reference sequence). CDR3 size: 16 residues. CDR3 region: CASSIMIRQGVSGYTF. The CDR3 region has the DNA TGTGCCAGTAGTATAATGATTCGACAGGGGGTCTCTGGCTACACCTTC.

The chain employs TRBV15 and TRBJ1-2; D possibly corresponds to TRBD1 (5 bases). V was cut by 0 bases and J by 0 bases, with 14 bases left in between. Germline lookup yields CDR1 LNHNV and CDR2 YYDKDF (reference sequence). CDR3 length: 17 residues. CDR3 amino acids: CATSRESPGLPNYGYTF. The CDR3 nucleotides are TGTGCCACCAGCAGAGAATCCCCGGGACTCCCTAACTATGGCTACACCTTC. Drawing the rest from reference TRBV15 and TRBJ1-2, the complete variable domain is DAMVIQNPRYQVTQFGKPVTLSCSQTLNHNVMYWYQQKSSQAPKLLFHYYDKDFNNEADTPDNFQSRRPNTSFCFLDIRSPGLGDTAMYLCATSRESPGLPNYGYTFGSGTRLTVV.

CDR3 in amino acids: CASNDESRNGVDTIYF. CDR3 sequence (DNA): TGTGCCAGCAACGACGAATCTCGGAATGGGGTAGACACCATATATTTT. The V and J genes are TRBV11-3 and TRBJ1-3; no clear D gene. The CDR3 runs 16 residues. Trimming took 7 bases from V and 8 from J, leaving 24 bases between them. The V gene's germline CDR1 is SGHNT and CDR2 YENEEA.

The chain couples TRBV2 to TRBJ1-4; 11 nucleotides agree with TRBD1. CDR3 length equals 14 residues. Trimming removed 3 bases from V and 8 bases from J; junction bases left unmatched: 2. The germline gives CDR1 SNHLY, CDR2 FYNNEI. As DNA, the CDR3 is TGTGCCAGCAGTGACGGGACAGGGGGGGAAAAACTGTTTTTT. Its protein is CASSDGTGGEKLFF.

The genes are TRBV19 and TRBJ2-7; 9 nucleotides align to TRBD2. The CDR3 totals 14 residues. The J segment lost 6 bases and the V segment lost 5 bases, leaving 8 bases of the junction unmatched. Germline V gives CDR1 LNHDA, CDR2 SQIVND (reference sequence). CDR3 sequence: CASSSPGLAPEQYF. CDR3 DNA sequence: TGTGCCAGTAGTTCACCGGGACTAGCCCCCGAGCAGTACTTC.

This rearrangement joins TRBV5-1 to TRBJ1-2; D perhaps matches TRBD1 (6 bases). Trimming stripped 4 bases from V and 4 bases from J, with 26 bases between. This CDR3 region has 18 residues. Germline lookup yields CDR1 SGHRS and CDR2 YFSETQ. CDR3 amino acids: CASSASGTGIVVGYGYTF. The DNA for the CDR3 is TGCGCCAGCAGCGCCTCCGGCACAGGGATCGTTGTTGGCTATGGCTACACCTTC.

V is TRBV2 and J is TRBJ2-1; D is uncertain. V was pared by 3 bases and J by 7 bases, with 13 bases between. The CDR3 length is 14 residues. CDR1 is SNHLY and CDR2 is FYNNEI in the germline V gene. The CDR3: CASSERTRFNEQFF. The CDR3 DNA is TGTGCCAGCAGTGAGAGAACCCGCTTTAATGAGCAGTTCTTC.

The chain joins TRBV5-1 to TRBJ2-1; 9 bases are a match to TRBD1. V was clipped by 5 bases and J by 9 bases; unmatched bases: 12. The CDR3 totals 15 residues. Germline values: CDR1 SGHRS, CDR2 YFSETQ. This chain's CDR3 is CASRPPGQGLSEQFF. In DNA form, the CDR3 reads TGCGCCAGCAGACCACCGGGACAGGGATTATCTGAGCAGTTCTTC. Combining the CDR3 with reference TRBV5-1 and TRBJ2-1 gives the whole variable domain KAGVTQTPRYLIKTRGQQVTLSCSPISGHRSVSWYQQTPGQGLQFLFEYFSETQRNKGNFPGRFSGRQFSNSRSEMNVSTLELGDSALYLCASRPPGQGLSEQFFGPGTRLTVL.